The present T cell receptor (beta chain) was sequenced within a study of CD8+CD57+ T cells in acquired aplastic anemia. In regard to this clonotype: No antigen is known for it.

Study-wide findings and caveats: Found in both controls and patients were around 29 CD8+ CDR3 sequences. Patients showed no significant difference from controls in CD8+ Simpson's diversity.

Profiling that covered TCR beta VDJ and CDR3 relied on genomic DNA as its template. TCRdb itself ran the reads through MiXCR, one entry per CDR3 protein. The sample shows 80,000 or so distinct CDR3 sequences, over 35% of them seen only once. V lost 6 bases and J 3 bases, leaving 16 bases between the germline ends. Looked up from germline, CDR1 is ENHRY and CDR2 is SYGVKD. The CDR3 has 15 residues. The chain links TRBV10-3 to TRBJ2-3; possibly TRBD1 or TRBD2 for D (6 bases each). Input material: sorted CD4+, CD8+, or CD8+CD57+ T cells (not recorded which) from PBMCs. The TCR comes from a human donor in good health, serving as a control. The CDR3 DNA sequence: TGTGCCATCAGCACTGAGGGGGGCTTAACAGATACGCAGTATTTT. It specifies CAISTEGGLTDTQYF.